The entry below describes one T cell receptor (beta chain). This entry is derived from a study of patients and donors after allogeneic stem cell transplantation. Germline assignment: CDR1 SGHNT and CDR2 YYREEE (reference sequence). V was pared by 3 bases and J by 7 bases, with 4 bases of the junction left unmatched. CDR3 length equals 14 residues. TCRdb re-analysed the RT-PCR reads in MiXCR, keeping a single row per CDR3 protein. The table shows 900,000 to 1,000,000 distinct CDR3 sequences, with roughly 18% occurring only once. Input material: blood, either unsorted or a sorted T cell fraction (not recorded which). The V call is TRBV5-4, the J call TRBJ2-2, with TRBD1 matching 9 bases. The TCR sequence derives from a human donor who was either an allogeneic HSCT recipient or a stem cell or donor lymphocyte infusion donor (not recorded which). It is not recorded whose cells these are; they may come from a transplant donor. The CDR3 nucleotides are TGTGCCAGCAGCTGGGGACAGGGCAGCGGGGAGCTGTTTTTT. It translates to CASSWGQGSGELFF.